The 3 T cell receptor beta chains given below trace back to one sample, sequenced in a study of blood T cells in healthy people across ages. A second about 6 to 11 cycle PCR used barcoded and J-beta primers. TCRdb redid the calling of the 5' RACE reads with MiXCR, one entry per CDR3 protein. The table lists 1.5 million to 2 million distinct CDR3 sequences, roughly 27% of them singletons, with more than 6% in the top ten. Sequencing was done on a sample of blood. All receptors come from a woman between 25 and 40 years old in good health.

This clonotype has ten or more counts. The chain recombines TRBV24-1 with TRBJ2-3; a possible D gene is TRBD1 (5 bases). The CDR3 is 13 amino acids. Germline CDR1 and CDR2: KGHDR and SFDVKD. Trimming took 1 base from V and 6 from J, leaving 7 bases between them. CDR3 region: CATSDLNRDTQYF. The CDR3 coding sequence is TGTGCCACCAGTGATTTAAACAGGGATACGCAGTATTTT.

The chain carries TRBV29-1 and TRBJ2-2; maybe TRBD2 (5 bases). CDR3 length equals 13 residues. V lost 6 bases to trimming and J lost 1 base, with 9 bases between them. Germline V CDR1 and CDR2: SQVTM, ANQGSEA. CDR3 sequence (DNA): TGCAGCGTACGAGCGGAGAACACCGGGGAGCTGTTTTTT. Its protein product is CSVRAENTGELFF.

A single count supports this clonotype. The J gene is TRBJ1-2, the V gene TRBV29-1, with D unresolved. The germline V and J ends were trimmed by 3 bases and 2 bases, with 10 bases remaining between them. This CDR3 is 13 amino acids long. Germline CDR1 and CDR2: SQVTM and ANQGSEA. CDR3 nucleotide sequence: TGCAGCGTTGAGACGGGTGTCAACTATGGCTACACCTTC. Encoded protein: CSVETGVNYGYTF.